What follows is one T cell receptor (beta chain) and its context. This specimen belongs to a study of blood T cell repertoires in COVID-19. Study-level information: There were acute and convalescent COVID-19 samples, and they came from the United States, Italy and Spain. T cells, B-cell-depleted T cells, or PBMCs supplied cDNA or gDNA.

As processed by the authors: How many nucleated cells were present was estimated from reference gene primer amplification. Only in-frame clones appear in the TCRdb table, and some are missing; sequencing was by immunoSEQ multiplex PCR. The V and J calls and the clone size are those of that table, but D and trimming were determined from the DNA. The data show about 170,000 clones, 86% seen once. V was shortened by 0 bases and J by 6 bases, with 9 bases between the two germline ends. CDR3 length: 13 residues. The V gene's germline CDR1 is WNHNN and CDR2 SYGVQD (reference sequence). The sequenced sample consisted of peripheral blood. The chain carries TRBV10-1 and TRBJ2-7; weak D call: TRBD2 (6 bases). The TCR comes from a man aged 70-80 years with acute or convalescent COVID-19. The CDR3 loop reads CASSESGRPEQYF. The CDR3 bases are TGCGCCAGCAGTGAGTCTGGGAGGCCCGAGCAGTACTTC.